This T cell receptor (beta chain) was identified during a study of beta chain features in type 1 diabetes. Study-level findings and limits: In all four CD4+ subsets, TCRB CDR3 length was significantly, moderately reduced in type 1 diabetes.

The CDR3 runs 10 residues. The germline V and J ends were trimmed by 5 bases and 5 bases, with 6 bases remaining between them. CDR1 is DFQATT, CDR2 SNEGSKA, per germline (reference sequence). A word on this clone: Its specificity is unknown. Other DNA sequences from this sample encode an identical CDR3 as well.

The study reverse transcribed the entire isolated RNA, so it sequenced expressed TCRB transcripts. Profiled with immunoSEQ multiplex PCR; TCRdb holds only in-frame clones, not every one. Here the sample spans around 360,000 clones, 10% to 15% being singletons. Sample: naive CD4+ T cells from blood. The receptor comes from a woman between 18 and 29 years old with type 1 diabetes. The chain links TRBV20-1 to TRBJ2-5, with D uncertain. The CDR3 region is CSAGRETQYF. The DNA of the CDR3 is TGCAGTGCTGGGCGCGAGACCCAGTACTTC.